What follows are 6 T cell receptor beta chains derived from one specimen sequenced in a study of cytomegalovirus exposure and HLA in healthy donors. PCR amplification relied on 60 Vbeta primers (plus 13 Jbeta primers). The table came from immunoSEQ multiplex PCR; TCRdb's copy has only in-frame clones and leaves some out. This table lists fewer than 75,000 clones. Sequenced sample: PBMCs. All receptors derive from a boy between 10 and 17 years old in good health and CMV-seronegative.

This chain connects TRBV6-1 to TRBJ2-7; the D gene is possibly TRBD1 (5 bases). CDR3 length: 15 residues. V was trimmed by 6 bases and J by 2 bases, leaving 17 bases between them. Germline lookup yields CDR1 MNHNS and CDR2 SASEGT. The CDR3 here is CASSPEYRSAYEQYF. Here the CDR3 DNA reads TGTGCCAGCAGCCCCGAGTACAGGTCAGCCTACGAGCAGTACTTC.

The V call is TRBV4-2, the J call TRBJ1-6, with 8 bases fitting TRBD1. The V segment lost 4 bases and the J segment 7 bases; nucleotides outside the gene matches: 9. The CDR3 loop spans 16 amino acids. Germline values: CDR1 LGHNA, CDR2 YNFKEQ. CDR3 bases: TGTGCCAGCAGCCGAACCCCGGACAGGGTAAATTCACCCCTCCACTTT. Its translation is CASSRTPDRVNSPLHF.

The chain carries TRBV29-1 and TRBJ2-1; 12 positions agree with TRBD1. J lost 7 bases, V lost 6 bases, and 7 bases had no gene match. The CDR3 loop spans 14 amino acids. Germline V CDR1 and CDR2: SQVTM, ANQGSEA. The CDR3 reads CSVLGQGAGNEQFF. The CDR3 region has the DNA TGCAGCGTACTGGGACAGGGGGCTGGTAATGAGCAGTTCTTC.

This chain links TRBV19 with TRBJ2-7, with 11 bases matching TRBD2. Trimming took 3 bases from V and 2 from J; bases not matched to a gene: 9. CDR1 and CDR2 from the germline V gene are LNHDA and SQIVND (reference sequence). The CDR3 sequence is 17 residues long. The DNA of the CDR3 is TGTGCCAGTAGTATGCCCGGGACTAGCGGAGTACCCTACGAGCAGTACTTC. The encoded protein is CASSMPGTSGVPYEQYF.

The chain has TRBV6-5 and TRBJ2-5, with 14 bases that match TRBD2. The J segment lost 5 bases and the V segment lost 2 bases, leaving 4 bases of the junction unmatched. Germline V gene lookup returns CDR1 MNHEY and CDR2 SVGAGI. The CDR3 is made up of 16 amino acids. CDR3 DNA: TGTGCCAGCAGTTACGGGACTAGCGGGAGTCGGGAGACCCAGTACTTC. Its translation: CASSYGTSGSRETQYF.

The chain combines TRBV15 with TRBJ2-7, with 11 bases fitting TRBD1. This CDR3 spans 13 amino acids. Germline CDR1 is LNHNV and CDR2 is YYDKDF (reference sequence). V lost 8 bases, J lost 8 bases, and 8 bases stayed unmatched. The chain's CDR3 is CATGTDRGRKQYF. Here the CDR3 DNA reads TGTGCCACCGGGACGGACAGGGGGCGAAAGCAGTACTTC.